This T cell receptor beta chain came from a study of blood T cell repertoires in COVID-19. Study-wide context: Whether acute or convalescent, the COVID-19 samples came from the United States, Italy and Spain. Nucleic acid was either cDNA or gDNA, and it came from T cells, B-cell-depleted T cells, or PBMCs.

This clone was counted once. Sequencing used immunoSEQ multiplex PCR; TCRdb keeps in-frame clones, though not all of them. The profile shows about 270,000 clones, about 90% of them singletons. The germline V gene encodes CDR1 SNHLY and CDR2 FYNNEI. With 7 bases removed from V and 2 bases from J, the gap between germline ends came to 18 bases. The CDR3 has 15 amino acids. The Seattle patients, enrolled during active infection, were followed longitudinally. The genes are TRBV2 and TRBJ2-7, with D unclear. The source material was peripheral blood. The TCR originated in a woman aged 25 to 39 with COVID-19, enrolled during active disease. The CDR3 region is CASTTPREETYEQYF. CDR3 DNA: TGTGCCAGCACCACACCCCGCGAGGAGACCTACGAGCAGTACTTC.